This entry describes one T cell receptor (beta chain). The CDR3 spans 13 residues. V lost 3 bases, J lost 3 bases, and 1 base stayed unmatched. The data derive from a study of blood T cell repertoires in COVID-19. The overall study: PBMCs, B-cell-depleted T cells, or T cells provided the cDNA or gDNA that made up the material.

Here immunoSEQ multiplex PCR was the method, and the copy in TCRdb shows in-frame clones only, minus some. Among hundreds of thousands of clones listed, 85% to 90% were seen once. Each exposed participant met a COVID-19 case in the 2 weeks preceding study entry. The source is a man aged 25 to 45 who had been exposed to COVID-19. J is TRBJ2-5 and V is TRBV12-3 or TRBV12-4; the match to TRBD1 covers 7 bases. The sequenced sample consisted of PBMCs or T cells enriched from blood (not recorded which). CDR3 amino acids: CASSFQGEETQYF. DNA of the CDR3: TGTGCCAGCAGTTTCCAGGGGGAAGAGACCCAGTACTTC.